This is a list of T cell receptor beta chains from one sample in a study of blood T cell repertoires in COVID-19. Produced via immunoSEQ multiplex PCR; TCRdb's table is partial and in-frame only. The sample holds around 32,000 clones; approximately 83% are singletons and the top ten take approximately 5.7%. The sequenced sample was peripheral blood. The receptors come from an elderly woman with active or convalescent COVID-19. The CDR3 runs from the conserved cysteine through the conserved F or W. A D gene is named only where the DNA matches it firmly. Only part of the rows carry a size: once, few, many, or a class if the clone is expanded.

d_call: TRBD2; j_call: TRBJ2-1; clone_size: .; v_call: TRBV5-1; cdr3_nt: TGCGCCAGCAGCCCCAACCCCGTACTCGCGGGAGGGCCCAATGAGCAGTTCTTC; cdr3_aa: CASSPNPVLAGGPNEQFF
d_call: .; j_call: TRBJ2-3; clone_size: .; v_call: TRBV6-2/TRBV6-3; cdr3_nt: TGTGCCAGCAGTTATGGGGGCGGATACACAGATACGCAGTATTTT; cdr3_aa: CASSYGGGYTDTQYF
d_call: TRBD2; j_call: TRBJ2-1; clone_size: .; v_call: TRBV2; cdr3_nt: TGTGCCAGCTGCAGACTAGCGGGAGTCGCTGAGCAGTTCTTC; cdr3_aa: CASCRLAGVAEQFF
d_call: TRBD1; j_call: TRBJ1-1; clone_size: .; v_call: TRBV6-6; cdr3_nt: TGTGCCAGCAGTTCAGGGGGCGTTGGGAACACTGAAGCTTTCTTT; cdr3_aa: CASSSGGVGNTEAFF
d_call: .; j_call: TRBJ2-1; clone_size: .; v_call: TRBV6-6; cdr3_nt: TGTGCCAGCAGGGTTGGAGATGAGCAGTTCTTC; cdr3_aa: CASRVGDEQFF
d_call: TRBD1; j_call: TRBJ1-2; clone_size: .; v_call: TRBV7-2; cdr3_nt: TGTGCCAGCAGCTCGGGGACAGGCCAGTCCTTATATGGCTACACCTTC; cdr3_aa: CASSSGTGQSLYGYTF
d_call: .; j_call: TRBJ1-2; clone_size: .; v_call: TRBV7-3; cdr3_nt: TGTGCCAGCAGCTTAAATAACCTGGGCGACTATGGCTACACCTTC; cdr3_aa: CASSLNNLGDYGYTF
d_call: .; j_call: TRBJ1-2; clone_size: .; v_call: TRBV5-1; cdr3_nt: TGCGCCAGCAGCTTAACAGGGTCCTATGGCTACACCTTC; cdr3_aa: CASSLTGSYGYTF
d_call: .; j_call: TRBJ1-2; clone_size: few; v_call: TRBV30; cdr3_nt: TGTGCCTGGAGCCCGGGGGTATACTATGGCTACACCTTC; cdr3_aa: CAWSPGVYYGYTF
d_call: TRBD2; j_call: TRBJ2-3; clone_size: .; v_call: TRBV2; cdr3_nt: TGTGCCAGCAGAGAGAGGGGACTAAGCACAGATACGCAGTATTTT; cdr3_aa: CASRERGLSTDTQYF
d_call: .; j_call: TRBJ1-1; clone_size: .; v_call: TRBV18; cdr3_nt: TGTGCCAGCTCACCCCGGGAGGGTATGGCCACTGAAGCTTTCTTT; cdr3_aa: CASSPREGMATEAFF
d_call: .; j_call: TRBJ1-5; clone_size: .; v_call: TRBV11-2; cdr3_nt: TGTGCCAGCAGCTTAAGGGCGGGAGATAGCAATCAGCCCCAGCATTTT; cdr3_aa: CASSLRAGDSNQPQHF
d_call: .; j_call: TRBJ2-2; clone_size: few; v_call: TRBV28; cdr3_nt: TGTGCCCACAGAGGGAGACTCGGGAACACCGGGGAGCTGTTTTTT; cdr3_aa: CAHRGRLGNTGELFF
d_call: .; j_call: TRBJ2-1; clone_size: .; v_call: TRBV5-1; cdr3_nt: TGCGCCAGCAGCTTTGGGACATTCAACAATGAGCAGTTCTTC; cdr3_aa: CASSFGTFNNEQFF
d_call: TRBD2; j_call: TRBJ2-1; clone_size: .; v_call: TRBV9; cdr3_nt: TGTGCCAGCAGCGTAGGCTCGACGTGGGGGGGATACAATGAGCAGTTCTTC; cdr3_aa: CASSVGSTWGGYNEQFF
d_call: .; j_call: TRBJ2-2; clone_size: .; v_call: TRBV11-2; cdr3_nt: TGTGCCAGCAGCCCAGGGGTGGGCGGGGAGCTGTTTTTT; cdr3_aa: CASSPGVGGELFF
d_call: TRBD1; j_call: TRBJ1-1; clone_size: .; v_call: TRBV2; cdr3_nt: TGTGCCAGCACCGCCAGGGGGACTAACACTGAAGCTTTCTTT; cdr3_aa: CASTARGTNTEAFF
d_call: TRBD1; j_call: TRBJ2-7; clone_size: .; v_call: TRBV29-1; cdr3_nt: TGCAGCGTCTCGGGACAGACGCGCTACGAGCAGTACTTC; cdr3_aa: CSVSGQTRYEQYF
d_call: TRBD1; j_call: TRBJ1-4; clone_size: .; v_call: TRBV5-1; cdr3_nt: TGCGCCAGCAGCGAGGGGGCGCGTACTAATGAAAAACTGTTTTTT; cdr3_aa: CASSEGARTNEKLFF
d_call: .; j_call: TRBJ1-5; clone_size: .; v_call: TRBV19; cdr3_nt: TGTGCCAGTAGTATGGGAGTGGCGGGATCGAGCGGCAATCAGCCCCAGCATTTT; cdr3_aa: CASSMGVAGSSGNQPQHF
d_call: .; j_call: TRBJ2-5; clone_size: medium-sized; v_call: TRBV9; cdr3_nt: TGTGCCAGCAGCCCCGAAGTGGCGGGACGAGAGACCCAGTACTTC; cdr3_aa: CASSPEVAGRETQYF
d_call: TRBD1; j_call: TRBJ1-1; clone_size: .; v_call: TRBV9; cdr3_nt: TGTGCCAGCAGCGTAGGCCCTCCGACAGGGGTAGGAGCGGACACTGAAGCTTTCTTT; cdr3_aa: CASSVGPPTGVGADTEAFF
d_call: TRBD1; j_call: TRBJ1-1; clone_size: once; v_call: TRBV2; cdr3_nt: TGTGCCAGCAGTGTACAACAGGGGGCGAAGGGAGCTTTCTTT; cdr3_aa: CASSVQQGAKGAFF
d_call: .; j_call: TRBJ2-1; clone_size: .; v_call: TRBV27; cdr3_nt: TGTGCCAGCCAAACCCGTAGCGGCGGGTCTCTTAATGAGCAGTTCTTC; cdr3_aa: CASQTRSGGSLNEQFF
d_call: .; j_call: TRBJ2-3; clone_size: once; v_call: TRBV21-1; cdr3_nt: TGTGCCAGCAGCACCACCAACGTACTAGGGCCTAGCACAGATACGCAGTATTTT; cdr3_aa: CASSTTNVLGPSTDTQYF
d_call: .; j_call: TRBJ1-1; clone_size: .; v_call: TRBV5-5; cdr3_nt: TGTGCCAGCAGCTTGGTCCAGATTAGGAGGAACACTGAAGCTTTCTTT; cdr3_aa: CASSLVQIRRNTEAFF
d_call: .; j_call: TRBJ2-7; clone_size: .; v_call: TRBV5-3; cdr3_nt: TGTGCCAGAAGCTTGGAAGCAGGATACGAGCAGTACTTC; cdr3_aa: CARSLEAGYEQYF
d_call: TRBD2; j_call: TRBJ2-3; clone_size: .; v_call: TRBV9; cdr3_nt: TGTGCCAGCAGCGTAGCGGGAGGAGATACGCAGTATTTT; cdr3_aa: CASSVAGGDTQYF
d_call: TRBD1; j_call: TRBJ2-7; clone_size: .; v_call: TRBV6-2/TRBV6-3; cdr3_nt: TGTGCCAGCAGCCCCGTCGGGACAGGGATCCACGAGCAGTACTTC; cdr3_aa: CASSPVGTGIHEQYF
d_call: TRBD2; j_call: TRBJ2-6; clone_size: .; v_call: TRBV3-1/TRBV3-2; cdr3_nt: TGTGCCAGCAGCCAAGTCAGGACTAGCGGGGGTTCTGGGGCCAACGTCCTGACTTTC; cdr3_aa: CASSQVRTSGGSGANVLTF
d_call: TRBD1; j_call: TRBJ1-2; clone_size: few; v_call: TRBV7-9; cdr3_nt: TGTGCCAGCAGCTTGGACAGGGCTAGCGGCTACACCTTC; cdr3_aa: CASSLDRASGYTF